Listed below are T cell receptor beta chains from one sample, sequenced in a study of shared clonotypes between healthy human individuals. Method: immunoSEQ multiplex PCR; TCRdb's copy keeps in-frame clones and lacks some. The sample holds some 2 million clones, roughly 94% seen once. The specimen was naive CD8+ T cells sorted from blood. These receptors came from a man between 18 and 35 years old in good health. Each CDR3 is given with its conserved first and last residue. D genes are given only for firm matches.

>TRBD1|TRBJ2-5|TRBV6-6|16
TGTGCCAGCAGTCGACATCCGGGACAGGGTGAGGAGACCCAGTACTTC
CASSRHPGQGEETQYF
>-|TRBJ1-4|TRBV15|14
TGTGCCACCAGACCTGGGCAGGGTCAGGAAAAACTGTTTTTT
CATRPGQGQEKLFF
>TRBD2|TRBJ2-7|TRBV27|15
TGTGCCAGCAGTACCCTAGCGGACCCCTCCTACGAGCAGTACTTC
CASSTLADPSYEQYF
>-|TRBJ1-2|TRBV10-2|17
TGCGCCAGCAGTCCCCTCCTCACCGTCGAGGCAAACTATGGCTACACCTTC
CASSPLLTVEANYGYTF
>-|TRBJ2-7|TRBV27|15
TGTGCCAGCAGTTTAAGGGCGGGGAGTATCGACGAGCAGTACTTC
CASSLRAGSIDEQYF
>-|TRBJ1-1|TRBV6-5|14
TGTGCCAGCAGTTACTCGGCCCCGTCCACTGAAGCTTTCTTT
CASSYSAPSTEAFF
>-|TRBJ1-2|TRBV28|15
TGTGCCAGCAGTAAATACTCCGGGAGGACCCATGGCTACACCTTC
CASSKYSGRTHGYTF
>TRBD2|TRBJ2-2|TRBV27|15
TGTGCCAGCAGTTTATTGCGGGGGGGCCCCGGGGAGCTGTTTTTT
CASSLLRGGPGELFF
>-|TRBJ2-1|TRBV9|15
TGTGCCAGCAGCGGGCGCCAGGCCGTATACAATGAGCAGTTCTTC
CASSGRQAVYNEQFF
>TRBD2|TRBJ2-3|TRBV9|17
TGTGCCAGCAGCCCGCAACCGACTAGCGGGGGCACAGATACGCAGTATTTT
CASSPQPTSGGTDTQYF
>-|TRBJ2-6|TRBV12-5|15
TGTGCTAGTGGTTTAGCCGGCTCTGGGGCCAACGTCCTGACTTTC
CASGLAGSGANVLTF
>-|TRBJ2-3|TRBV7-9|12
TGTGCCAGCAGCAGGATGGTGGATACGCAGTATTTT
CASSRMVDTQYF
>-|TRBJ1-2|TRBV4-3|15
TGCGCCAGCAACCCCAAGACAGGCCAACAGGATGGCTACACCTTC
CASNPKTGQQDGYTF
>-|TRBJ1-3|TRBV10-2|16
TGCGCCAGCAGTGATTCCCCCCTTAGCTCTGGAAACACCATATATTTT
CASSDSPLSSGNTIYF
>-|TRBJ1-5|TRBV28|14
TGTGCCAGCAGTTTATGGCCGGGAAATCAGCCCCAGCATTTT
CASSLWPGNQPQHF
>-|TRBJ2-3|TRBV7-9|14
TGTGCCAGCAGCGTCGGCAGCCCCACAGATACGCAGTATTTT
CASSVGSPTDTQYF
>TRBD2|TRBJ2-7|TRBV27|16
TGTGCCAGCAGTTTACTAGCGGGGGCCTTCTCCTACGAGCAGTACTTC
CASSLLAGAFSYEQYF
>-|TRBJ2-7|TRBV7-6|14
TGTGCCAGCAGCTTAGTAACCGGGAGCTACGAGCAGTACTTC
CASSLVTGSYEQYF
>-|TRBJ2-2|TRBV14|14
TGTGCCAGCAGCCAAGAACACGAACCCGGGGAGCTGTTTTTT
CASSQEHEPGELFF
>TRBD1|TRBJ2-7|TRBV27|14
TGTGCCAGCAGTCCAGAGGGGACAGGGGTAGTGCAGTACTTC
CASSPEGTGVVQYF